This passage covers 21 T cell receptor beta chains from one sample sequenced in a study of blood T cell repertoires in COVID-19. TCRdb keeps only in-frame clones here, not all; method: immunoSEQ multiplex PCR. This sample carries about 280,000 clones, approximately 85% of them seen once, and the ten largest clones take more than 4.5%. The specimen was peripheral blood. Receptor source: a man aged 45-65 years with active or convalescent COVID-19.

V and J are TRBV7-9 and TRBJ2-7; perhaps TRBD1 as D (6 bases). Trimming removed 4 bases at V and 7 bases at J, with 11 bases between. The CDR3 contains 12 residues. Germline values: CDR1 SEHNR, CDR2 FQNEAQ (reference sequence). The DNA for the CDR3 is TGTGCCAGCAGCTCACTAGGGGGTGAGCAGTACTTC. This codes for CASSSLGGEQYF.

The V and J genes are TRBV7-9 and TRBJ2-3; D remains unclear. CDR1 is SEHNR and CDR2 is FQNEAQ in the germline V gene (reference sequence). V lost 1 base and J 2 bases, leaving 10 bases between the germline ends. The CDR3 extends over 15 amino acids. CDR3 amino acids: CASSLDPYLTDTQYF. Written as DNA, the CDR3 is TGTGCCAGCAGCTTAGACCCCTACCTCACAGATACGCAGTATTTT. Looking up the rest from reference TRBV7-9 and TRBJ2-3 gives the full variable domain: DTGVSQNPRHKITKRGQNVTFRCDPISEHNRLYWYRQTLGQGPEFLTYFQNEAQLEKSRLLSDRFSAERPKGSFSTLEIQRTEQGDSAMYLCASSLDPYLTDTQYFGPGTRLTVL.

The CDR3 region has the DNA TGCGCCAGCAGCCAAGTCTTAGGGAGCTCCTACAATGAGCAGTTCTTC. Residues: CASSQVLGSSYNEQFF. This chain connects TRBV4-3 to TRBJ2-1, with D tentatively TRBD2 (5 bases). V was clipped by 1 base and J by 0 bases, with 10 bases between them. The CDR3 extends over 16 amino acids. Germline values: CDR1 LGHNA, CDR2 YSLEER.

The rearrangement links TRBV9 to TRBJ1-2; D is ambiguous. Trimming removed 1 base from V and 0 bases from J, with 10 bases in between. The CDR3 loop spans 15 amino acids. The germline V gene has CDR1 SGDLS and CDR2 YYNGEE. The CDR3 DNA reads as TGTGCCAGCAGCGTAACGGTCGTAGCTAACTATGGCTACACCTTC. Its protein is CASSVTVVANYGYTF.

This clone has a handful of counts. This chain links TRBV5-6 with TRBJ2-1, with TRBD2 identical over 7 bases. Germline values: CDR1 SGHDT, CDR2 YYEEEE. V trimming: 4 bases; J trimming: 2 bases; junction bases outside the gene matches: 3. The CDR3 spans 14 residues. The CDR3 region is CASSPGGPYNEQFF. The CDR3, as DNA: TGTGCCAGCAGCCCGGGAGGCCCCTACAATGAGCAGTTCTTC.

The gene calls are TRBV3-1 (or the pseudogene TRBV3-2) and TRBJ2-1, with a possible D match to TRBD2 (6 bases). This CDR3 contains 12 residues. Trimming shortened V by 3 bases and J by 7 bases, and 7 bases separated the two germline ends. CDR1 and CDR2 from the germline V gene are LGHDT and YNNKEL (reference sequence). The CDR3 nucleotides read TGTGCCAGCAGCCAGGGACTTAATGAGCAGTTCTTC. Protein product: CASSQGLNEQFF.

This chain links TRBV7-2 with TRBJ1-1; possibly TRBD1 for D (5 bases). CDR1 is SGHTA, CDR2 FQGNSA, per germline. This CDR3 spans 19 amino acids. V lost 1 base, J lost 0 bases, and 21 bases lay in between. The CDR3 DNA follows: TGTGCCAGCAGCTTAGACGGCCCCCCAGGGCGCATACTGAACACTGAAGCTTTCTTT. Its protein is CASSLDGPPGRILNTEAFF.

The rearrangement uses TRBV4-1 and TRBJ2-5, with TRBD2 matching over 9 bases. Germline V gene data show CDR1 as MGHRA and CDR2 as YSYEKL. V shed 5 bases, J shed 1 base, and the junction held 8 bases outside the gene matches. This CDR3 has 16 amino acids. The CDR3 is CASSASGAPIQETQYF. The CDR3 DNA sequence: TGCGCCAGCAGCGCTAGCGGGGCGCCCATCCAAGAGACCCAGTACTTC.

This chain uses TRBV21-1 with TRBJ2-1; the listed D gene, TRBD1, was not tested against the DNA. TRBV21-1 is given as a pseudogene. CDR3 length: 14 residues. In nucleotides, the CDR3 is TGTGCCAGCAGCCTGCGGGACAGTCACAATGAGCAGTTCTTC. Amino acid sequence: CASSLRDSHNEQFF.

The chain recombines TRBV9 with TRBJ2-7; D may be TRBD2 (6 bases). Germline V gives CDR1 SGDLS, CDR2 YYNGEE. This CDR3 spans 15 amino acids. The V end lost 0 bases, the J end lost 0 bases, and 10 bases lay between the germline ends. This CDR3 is CASSVGVAASYEQYF. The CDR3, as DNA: TGTGCCAGCAGCGTAGGAGTAGCGGCCTCCTACGAGCAGTACTTC.

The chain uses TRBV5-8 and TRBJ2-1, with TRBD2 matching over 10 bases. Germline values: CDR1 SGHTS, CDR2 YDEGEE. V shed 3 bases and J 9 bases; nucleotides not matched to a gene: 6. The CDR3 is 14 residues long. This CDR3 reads CASSSSGRGGEQFF. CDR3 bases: TGTGCCAGCAGCTCGAGCGGGAGGGGCGGTGAGCAGTTCTTC.

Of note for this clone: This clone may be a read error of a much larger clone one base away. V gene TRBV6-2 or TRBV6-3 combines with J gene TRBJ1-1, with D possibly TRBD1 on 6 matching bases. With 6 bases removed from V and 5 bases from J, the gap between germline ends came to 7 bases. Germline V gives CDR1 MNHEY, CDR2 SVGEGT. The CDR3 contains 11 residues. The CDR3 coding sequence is TGTGCCAGCAGCCAGGGGACTGAAGCTTTCTTT. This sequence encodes CASSQGTEAFF.

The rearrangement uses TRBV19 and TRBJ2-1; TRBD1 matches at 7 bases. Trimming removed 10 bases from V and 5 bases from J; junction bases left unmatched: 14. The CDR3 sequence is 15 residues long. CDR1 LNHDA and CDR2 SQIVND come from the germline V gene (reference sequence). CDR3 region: CATLTGPTRDNEQFF. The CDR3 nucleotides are TGTGCCACCCTGACAGGGCCCACGAGGGACAATGAGCAGTTCTTC.

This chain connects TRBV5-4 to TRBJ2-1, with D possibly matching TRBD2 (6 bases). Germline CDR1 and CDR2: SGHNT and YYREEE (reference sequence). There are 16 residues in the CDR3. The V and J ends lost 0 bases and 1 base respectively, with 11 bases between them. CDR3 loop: CASSLAGGWSYNEQFF. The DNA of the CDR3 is TGTGCCAGCAGCTTGGCCGGGGGTTGGTCCTACAATGAGCAGTTCTTC.

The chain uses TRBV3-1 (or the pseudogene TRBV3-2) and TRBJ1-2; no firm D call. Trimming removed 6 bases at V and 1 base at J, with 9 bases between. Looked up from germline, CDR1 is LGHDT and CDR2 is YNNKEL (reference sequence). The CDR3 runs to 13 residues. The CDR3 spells CASRGRINYGYTF. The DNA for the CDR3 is TGTGCCAGCAGGGGCAGGATTAACTATGGCTACACCTTC.

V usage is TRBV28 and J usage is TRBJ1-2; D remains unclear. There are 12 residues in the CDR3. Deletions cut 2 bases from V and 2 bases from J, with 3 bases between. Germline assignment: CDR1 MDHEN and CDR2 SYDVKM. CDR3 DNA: TGTGCCAGCAGTTTACAAAACTATGGCTACACCTTC. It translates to CASSLQNYGYTF.

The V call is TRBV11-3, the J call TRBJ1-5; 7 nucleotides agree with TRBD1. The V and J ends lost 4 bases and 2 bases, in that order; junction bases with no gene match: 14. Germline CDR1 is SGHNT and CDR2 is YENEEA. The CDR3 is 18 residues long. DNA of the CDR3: TGTGCCAGCAGCTACCCCTCCGGGACAGCGCCTTGCAATCAGCCCCAGCATTTT. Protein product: CASSYPSGTAPCNQPQHF.

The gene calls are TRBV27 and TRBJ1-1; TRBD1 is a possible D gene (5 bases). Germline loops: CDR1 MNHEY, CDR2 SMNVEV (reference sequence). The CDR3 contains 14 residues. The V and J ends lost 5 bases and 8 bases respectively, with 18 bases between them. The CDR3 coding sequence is TGTGCCAGCAGTCCCTATTCCAGGGTAGCCGAAGCTTTCTTT. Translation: CASSPYSRVAEAFF.

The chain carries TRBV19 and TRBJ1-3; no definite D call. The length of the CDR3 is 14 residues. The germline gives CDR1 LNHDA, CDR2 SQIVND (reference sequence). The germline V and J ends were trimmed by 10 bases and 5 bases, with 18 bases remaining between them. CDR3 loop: CATVGRPARNTIYF. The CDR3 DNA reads TGTGCCACAGTGGGCCGCCCCGCAAGAAACACCATATATTTT. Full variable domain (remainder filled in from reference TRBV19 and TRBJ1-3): DGGITQSPKYLFRKEGQNVTLSCEQNLNHDAMYWYRQDPGQGLRLIYYSQIVNDFQKGDIAEGYSVSREKKESFPLTVTSAQKNPTAFYLCATVGRPARNTIYFGEGSWLTVV.

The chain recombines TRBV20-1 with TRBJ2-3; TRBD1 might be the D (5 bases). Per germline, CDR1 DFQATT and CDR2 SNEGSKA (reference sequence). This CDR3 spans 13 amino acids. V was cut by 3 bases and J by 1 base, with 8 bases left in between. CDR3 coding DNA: TGCAGTGCTAGTAGGGGCCGCACAGATACGCAGTATTTT. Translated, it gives CSASRGRTDTQYF.

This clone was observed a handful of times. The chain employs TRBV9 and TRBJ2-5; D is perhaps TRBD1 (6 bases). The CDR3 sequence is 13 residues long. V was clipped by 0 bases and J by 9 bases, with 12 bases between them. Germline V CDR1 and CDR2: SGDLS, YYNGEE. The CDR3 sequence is CASSVGREGAQYF. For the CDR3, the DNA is TGTGCCAGCAGCGTAGGGAGAGAGGGGGCCCAGTACTTC.